These 21 T cell receptor gamma chains share one sample of origin, sequenced in a study of gamma delta lymphoproliferative disorders and STAT genes. The receptor sequences were amplified from genomic DNA of peripheral blood mononuclear cells. TCRdb re-called clones from the multiplex PCR reads using CATT. The top ten clones hold around 34% of a sample with several thousand gamma-chain clones, roughly 7% of them seen once. Sequencing was carried out using blood. All receptors come from a human donor in good health.

In the case of this clone: With a far larger clone one base away, a read error is the likely cause. Additional DNA sequences in this sample encode the identical CDR3. The chain carries TRGV2 and TRGJP1. Matching the DNA to germline supplied the J gene, which TCRdb does not give. V shed 1 base and J 7 bases; nucleotides not matched to a gene: 6. CDR3 length equals 14 residues. Germline CDR1 EGSNGY, CDR2 YDSYNSKV. CDR3 sequence: CATWDGKYGWFKIF. CDR3 coding DNA: TGTGCCACCTGGGACGGAAAGTATGGTTGGTTCAAGATATTT.

This clone has a handful of counts. A far bigger clonotype differs at one base, so this is likely a read error. The same CDR3 is also encoded by other DNA sequences in this sample. CDR3 in DNA: TGTGCCACCTGGAAATTTTATTACAAGAAACTCTTT. This encodes CATWKFYYKKLF. The chain combines TRGV8 with TRGJ1 or TRGJ2. The J gene was not available in TCRdb and was assigned here by matching the DNA to germline segments. Germline CDR1 reads VENAVY; CDR2 reads YDSYNSRV. The CDR3 extends over 12 amino acids.

This clone rates as medium-sized. This chain links TRGV3 with TRGJ1 or TRGJ2. No J gene was available from TCRdb, and it was assigned here by a germline match of the DNA. With 4 bases clipped from V and 1 base from J, the junction kept 4 bases outside the gene matches. The germline gives CDR1 VTNTFY, CDR2 YDVSTARD (reference sequence). The length of the CDR3 is 13 residues. The CDR3 DNA is TGTGCCACCTGGGATAACAATTATTATAAGAAACTCTTT. Translation: CATWDNNYYKKLF.

This clone is termed medium-sized (0.01 to 0.1%). The chain combines TRGV2 with TRGJP2. The J gene was missing in TCRdb and was found by matching the end of the DNA to germline. Germline-derived CDR1 and CDR2 are EGSNGY and YDSYNSKV. The CDR3 has 16 residues. J gave up 0 bases and V 3 bases, and 7 bases lay outside the gene matches. The CDR3 nucleotides are TGTGCCACCTGGGACTTTTGGTATAGTAGTGATTGGATCAAGACGTTT. Translation gives CATWDFWYSSDWIKTF.

This clone qualifies as large. Other DNA variants within this sample encode the same CDR3. As DNA, the CDR3 is TGTGCTGCGTGGGATACCACTGGTTGGTTCAAGATATTT. As protein: CAAWDTTGWFKIF. This chain connects TRGV10 to TRGJP1. TCRdb supplies no J gene; here it was assigned by aligning the nucleotide sequence to germline. TRGV10 is an open reading frame, and its role is uncertain. Trimming cost V 8 bases and J 0 bases; bases outside gene matches: 1. CDR3 length: 13 residues.

This clone is classed as medium-sized. The CDR3 reads CATWKGKLF. DNA of the CDR3: TGTGCCACCTGGAAAGGAAAACTCTTT. The V gene is TRGV3; the J gene was not called. The CDR3 runs 9 residues. Germline values: CDR1 VTNTFY, CDR2 YDVSTARD (reference sequence).

This clone occurred many times. The rearrangement links TRGV9 to TRGJ1 or TRGJ2. TCRdb gives no J gene; it was assigned here by matching the DNA to germline. CDR3 length equals 11 residues. V dropped 0 bases and J dropped 11; count of bases not matched to a gene: 4. CDR1 is GITISATS and CDR2 is ISYDGTV in the germline V gene (reference sequence). CDR3 region: CALWEVYEKLF. Written as DNA, the CDR3 is TGTGCCTTGTGGGAGGTGTACGAGAAACTCTTT.

This clone ranks as medium-sized. The rearrangement joins TRGV10 to TRGJ1 or TRGJ2. The J gene was not available in TCRdb and was assigned here by matching the DNA to germline segments. TRGV10 is noted as an ORF with a role that remains uncertain. There are 14 residues in the CDR3. J gave up 3 bases and V 8 bases, and 11 bases lay outside the gene matches. The CDR3: CAAWDYGPYYKKLF. In DNA, the CDR3 is TGTGCTGCGTGGGATTACGGTCCTTATTATAAGAAACTCTTT.

By frequency in the sample, this clone is medium-sized. This chain links TRGV3 with TRGJ1 or TRGJ2. As TCRdb names no J gene, one was assigned here on the basis of a DNA match to germline. The V segment lost 0 bases and the J segment 10 bases; nucleotides outside the gene matches: 24. CDR3 length equals 18 residues. Germline CDR1 reads VTNTFY; CDR2 reads YDVSTARD (reference sequence). The CDR3 DNA reads as TGTGCCACCTGGGACAGGACGAAAATAACGATCCATTCCGGCAAGAAACTCTTT. Translated: CATWDRTKITIHSGKKLF.

Relative to its sample, this clone is medium-sized. The chain has TRGV3 and TRGJ1 or TRGJ2. No J segment appears in TCRdb, so it was assigned here by matching the sequence to germline. Germline assignment: CDR1 VTNTFY and CDR2 YDVSTARD (reference sequence). This CDR3 comprises 15 residues. Germline trimming cut 2 bases from V and 0 bases from J; bases unmatched to any gene: 7. Here the CDR3 reads CATWDTPPNYYKKLF. In nucleotides, the CDR3 is TGTGCCACCTGGGACACACCACCGAATTATTATAAGAAACTCTTT.

This clone was seen many times. This sample also contains other DNA sequences that code for the same CDR3. This chain uses TRGV3 with TRGJ1 or TRGJ2. Since TCRdb gives no J gene, matching the DNA to germline was used here to assign it. The CDR3 has 13 residues. V lost 0 bases to trimming and J lost 6 bases; unmatched junction nucleotides: 5. Germline V gene lookup returns CDR1 VTNTFY and CDR2 YDVSTARD (reference sequence). The CDR3, as DNA: TGTGCCACCTGGGACAGGCCACGTTATAAGAAACTCTTT. The encoded protein is CATWDRPRYKKLF.

This clone was counted between two and nine times. The chain combines TRGV5 with TRGJP1. Here the J gene came from matching the DNA to germline, since TCRdb omits it. The CDR3 spans 10 residues. The V gene end was trimmed by 5 bases and the J gene end by 9 bases; junction bases not matched to a gene: 0. Germline V gene data show CDR1 as VINAFY and CDR2 as YDVSNSKD. CDR3 DNA: TGTGCCACCTGGGGTTGGTTCAAGATATTT. It specifies CATWGWFKIF.

This clone ranks as medium-sized. The CDR3 nucleotides read TGTGCCACCTGGGAGAGCTATTATTATAAGAAACTCTTT. Translation gives CATWESYYYKKLF. The V call is TRGV4, the J call TRGJ1 or TRGJ2. The J gene was missing in TCRdb and was found by matching the end of the DNA to germline. The CDR3 is made up of 13 amino acids. Trimming cost V 4 bases and J 2 bases; bases outside gene matches: 5. Per the germline V gene, CDR1 is EGSTGY and CDR2 is YDSYTSSV.

This clone qualifies as medium-sized (0.01 to 0.1%). The rearrangement joins TRGV4 to TRGJ1 or TRGJ2. Because TCRdb records no J gene, it was assigned here through a match of the DNA to germline. This CDR3 comprises 12 residues. Germline V lookup: CDR1 EGSTGY, CDR2 YDSYTSSV. J was trimmed by 3 bases and V by 9 bases; bases with no gene match: 8. The CDR3 nucleotides are TGTGCCACCCCTGCTTCTTATTATAAGAAACTCTTT. It translates to CATPASYYKKLF.

This clone was seen more than once but under ten times. This sequence is one base from a far larger clone and is likely a read error. The limits of the CDR3 on the DNA are not certain, so only TCRdb's listed CDR3 is given. No call exists for the J gene, whereas the V gene is TRGV11. TRGV11 is annotated as an ORF whose role is uncertain. The CDR3 has 17 residues if both end residues are counted. The CDR3 region is CTTVPVRSSQGGFKKLF.

This clone is labeled medium-sized. The chain recombines TRGV8 with TRGJ1 or TRGJ2. The J gene, not given by TCRdb, was assigned here from a germline match of the nucleotide sequence. With V trimmed by 3 bases and J by 9 bases, 5 bases remained unmatched. The CDR3 runs 11 residues. Per the germline V gene, CDR1 is VENAVY and CDR2 is YDSYNSRV. CDR3 sequence (DNA): TGTGCCACCTGGGATCCATTTAAGAAACTCTTT. Residues: CATWDPFKKLF.

Within the sample, this clone is medium-sized. The V gene is TRGV2, the J gene TRGJP2. The J gene, missing from TCRdb, was assigned here through DNA to germline matching. The CDR3 is made up of 16 amino acids. Germline CDR1 is EGSNGY and CDR2 is YDSYNSKV. Losses at the gene ends were 1 base for V and 0 bases for J; bases not matched to a gene: 5. The CDR3 DNA reads as TGTGCCACCTGGGACGGAGCCTATAGTAGTGATTGGATCAAGACGTTT. Encoded protein: CATWDGAYSSDWIKTF.

This clone was recorded many times. There is a difference at residue 5 between the TCRdb protein and the DNA translation, so the protein given here was translated from the DNA. The chain recombines TRGV8 with TRGJ1 or TRGJ2. TCRdb offers no J gene call, so here the DNA was matched to germline to obtain one. The J segment lost 3 bases and the V segment lost 5 bases, leaving 4 bases of the junction unmatched. The CDR3 has 12 residues. Germline V lookup: CDR1 VENAVY, CDR2 YDSYNSRV. The CDR3 DNA is TGTGCCACCTGGGTTCCTTATTATAAGAAACTCTTT. This gives the protein CATWVPYYKKLF.

In its sample, this clone ranks as medium-sized. The rearrangement links TRGV2 to TRGJP1. The J gene, not given by TCRdb, was assigned here from a germline match of the nucleotide sequence. Germline CDR1 and CDR2: EGSNGY and YDSYNSKV. The CDR3 totals 12 residues. Germline trimming cut 5 bases from V and 11 bases from J; bases unmatched to any gene: 8. CDR3 sequence reads: CATWACGWFKIF. The DNA for the CDR3 is TGTGCCACCTGGGCCTGTGGGTGGTTCAAGATATTT.

This clone ranks as medium-sized. Distinct nucleotide sequences in the sample also encode this CDR3. The chain has TRGV8 and TRGJ1 or TRGJ2. TCRdb supplies no J gene; here it was assigned by aligning the nucleotide sequence to germline. Germline assignment: CDR1 VENAVY and CDR2 YDSYNSRV. V shed 4 bases, J shed 0 bases, and the junction held 3 bases outside the gene matches. The CDR3 loop spans 13 amino acids. The CDR3 DNA follows: TGTGCCACCTGGGACCCGAATTATTATAAGAAACTCTTT. Protein: CATWDPNYYKKLF.

Sample share makes this clone medium-sized. Other DNA sequences in the sample encode the same CDR3. The chain has TRGV2 and TRGJ1 or TRGJ2. As TCRdb names no J gene, one was assigned here on the basis of a DNA match to germline. V lost 0 bases, J lost 3 bases, and 2 bases stayed unmatched. CDR3 length equals 13 residues. Germline loops: CDR1 EGSNGY, CDR2 YDSYNSKV. In nucleotides, the CDR3 is TGTGCCACCTGGGACGGGCGTTATTATAAGAAACTCTTT. Protein: CATWDGRYYKKLF.